These 2 T cell receptor beta chains share one sample of origin, sequenced in a study of post-analysis software for immune sequencing data (dated by TCRdb to the mid-2010s). Here is what the overall study found, with its caveats: Patients showed significantly higher frequencies than controls for a few TRBV segments, among them TRBV5-6, TRBV5-1 and TRBV20-1.

These receptors' antigens are unknown. Libraries came from PCR. Instrument on record: Illumina HiSeq 2500. Unique molecular identifiers were incorporated into TCR beta cDNA libraries to reduce PCR and sequencing biases. Using fastp at Q25 and MiXCR, TCRdb reprocessed the public reads and kept productive beta chains. Records with the same CDR3 protein are collapsed into one entry carrying the most frequent genes and DNA. This sample comprises 430,000 or so distinct CDR3 sequences, approximately 39% of them detected only once. The top ten clones comprise about 8% of the sample. Sequenced material: blood. Receptor source: a girl aged 2 to 9 with multiple sclerosis.

This clonotype has a handful of counts. The chain carries TRBV7-2 and TRBJ2-4; TRBD1 or TRBD2 may be the D gene (5 bases each). CDR3 size: 17 residues. Germline lookup yields CDR1 SGHTA and CDR2 FQGNSA. The V end lost 3 bases, the J end lost 6 bases, and 21 bases lay between the germline ends. CDR3 loop: CASSLMMGTHRLNIQYF. The CDR3, as DNA: TGTGCCAGCAGCTTGATGATGGGGACCCATCGTTTAAACATTCAGTACTTC.

The rearrangement uses TRBV27 and TRBJ1-1; 9 bases agree with TRBD1. The J segment lost 6 bases and the V segment lost 5 bases, leaving 13 bases of the junction unmatched. This CDR3 has 16 amino acids. Germline V CDR1 and CDR2: MNHEY, SMNVEV (reference sequence). CDR3 loop: CASSPGTGSIRAEAFF. Written as DNA, the CDR3 is TGTGCCAGCAGTCCCGGGACAGGGTCGATTAGGGCTGAAGCTTTCTTT.